The entry below gives a single T cell receptor (beta chain) sequence along with its context. Its antigen is unknown. All of the isolated RNA was reverse transcribed, so expressed TCRB transcripts were sequenced. Generated by immunoSEQ multiplex PCR, the TCRdb table keeps only in-frame clones and is missing some. There are 300,000 to 450,000 clones in the sample; 8.5% to 10% occur only once, and 0.6% lies in the top ten. The data originate from a study of beta chain features in type 1 diabetes. Germline V gene sequence: CDR1 SGHVS, CDR2 FNYEAQ. V lost 4 bases and J 9 bases, leaving 13 bases between the germline ends. This CDR3 is built from 13 residues. Study-wide points: Across all four CD4+ subsets, people with type 1 diabetes showed modestly shorter TCRB CDR3s.

Material: central memory CD4+ T cells from blood. V usage is TRBV7-6 and J usage is TRBJ2-1; D unresolved. The TCR sequence derives from a man aged 25-40 years with type 1 diabetes. CDR3 sequence (DNA): TGTGCCAGCAGCTCGTACAGCCTCACTGAGCAGTTCTTC. The encoded protein is CASSSYSLTEQFF.